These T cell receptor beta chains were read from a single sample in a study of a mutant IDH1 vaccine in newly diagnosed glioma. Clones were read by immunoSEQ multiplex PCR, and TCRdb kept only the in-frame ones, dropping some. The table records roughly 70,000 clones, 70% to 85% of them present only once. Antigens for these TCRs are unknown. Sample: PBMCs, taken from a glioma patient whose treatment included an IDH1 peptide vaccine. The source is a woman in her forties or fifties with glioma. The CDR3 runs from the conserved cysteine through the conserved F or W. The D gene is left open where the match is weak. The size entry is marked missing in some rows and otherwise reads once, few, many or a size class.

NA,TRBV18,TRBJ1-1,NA,CASSPSETEAFF,TGTGCCAGCTCACCAAGTGAGACTGAAGCTTTCTTT
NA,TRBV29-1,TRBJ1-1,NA,CSVERLLNTEAFF,TGCAGCGTTGAAAGGTTACTGAACACTGAAGCTTTCTTT
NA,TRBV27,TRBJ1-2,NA,CASSYGAPAGGGYTF,TGTGCCAGCAGTTATGGGGCCCCTGCGGGGGGTGGCTACACCTTC
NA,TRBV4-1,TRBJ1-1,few,CASSLQQLMNTEAFF,TGCGCCAGCAGCCTCCAACAGTTAATGAACACTGAAGCTTTCTTT
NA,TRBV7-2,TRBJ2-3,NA,CASSPQVPSTDTQYF,TGTGCCAGCAGTCCTCAAGTCCCTAGCACAGATACGCAGTATTTT
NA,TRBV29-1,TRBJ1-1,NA,CSVEWAVNTEAFF,TGCAGCGTTGAATGGGCGGTGAACACTGAAGCTTTCTTT
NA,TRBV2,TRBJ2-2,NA,CASSTGGRNTGELFF,TGTGCCAGCAGTACCGGGGGCAGGAACACCGGGGAGCTGTTTTTT
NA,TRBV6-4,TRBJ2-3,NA,CASSGGGGTDTQYF,TGTGCCAGCAGTGGAGGCGGAGGCACAGATACGCAGTATTTT
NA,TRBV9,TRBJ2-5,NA,CASSVAGSLRETQYF,TGTGCCAGCAGCGTAGCCGGTTCCCTCCGGGAGACCCAGTACTTC
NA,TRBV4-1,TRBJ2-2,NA,CASSPPPAGELFF,TGCGCCAGCAGCCCTCCCCCGGCCGGGGAGCTGTTTTTT
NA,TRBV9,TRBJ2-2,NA,CASSVGIEYTGELFF,TGTGCCAGCAGCGTAGGAATAGAGTACACCGGGGAGCTGTTTTTT
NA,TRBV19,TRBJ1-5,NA,CASSMSTRGNQPQHF,TGTGCCAGTAGTATGAGCACCCGGGGCAATCAGCCCCAGCATTTT
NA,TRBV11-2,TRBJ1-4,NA,CASSLVQYEKLFF,TGTGCCAGCAGCTTAGTACAGTATGAAAAACTGTTTTTT
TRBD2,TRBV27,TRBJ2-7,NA,CASSLPQGGGGTSGLLSYEQYF,TGTGCCAGCAGTTTACCCCAGGGGGGCGGGGGGACTAGCGGTCTTTTGAGCTACGAGCAGTACTTC
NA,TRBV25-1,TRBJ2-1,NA,CASNSEWENSNEQFF,TGTGCCAGCAACAGCGAGTGGGAGAATAGCAATGAGCAGTTCTTC
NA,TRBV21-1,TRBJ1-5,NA,CASSVSEPGANQPQHF,TGTGCCAGCAGCGTCTCAGAACCGGGAGCCAATCAGCCCCAGCATTTT
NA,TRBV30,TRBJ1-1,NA,CAWSPRRGEAFF,TGTGCCTGGAGTCCTCGCAGGGGAGAAGCTTTCTTT
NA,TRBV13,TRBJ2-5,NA,CASSLVSRDYQLETQYF,TGTGCCAGCAGCTTAGTCTCCCGAGACTATCAGCTGGAGACCCAGTACTTC
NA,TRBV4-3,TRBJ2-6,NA,CASSQGGAGANVLTF,TGCGCCAGCAGCCAAGGGGGAGCTGGGGCCAACGTCCTGACTTTC
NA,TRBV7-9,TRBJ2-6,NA,CASSWASGAPSGANVLTF,TGTGCCAGCAGCTGGGCATCGGGGGCGCCCTCTGGGGCCAACGTCCTGACTTTC
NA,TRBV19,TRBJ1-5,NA,CASGNRDSNQPQHF,TGTGCCAGTGGAAACAGGGATAGCAATCAGCCCCAGCATTTT
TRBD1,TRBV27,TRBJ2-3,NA,CASSWTGSTDTQYF,TGTGCCAGCAGTTGGACAGGGAGCACAGATACGCAGTATTTT
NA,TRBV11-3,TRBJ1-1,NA,CASRLDGNTEAFF,TGTGCCAGCAGATTGGACGGGAACACTGAAGCTTTCTTT
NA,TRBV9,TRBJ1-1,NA,CASSARQKNTEAFF,TGTGCCAGCAGCGCCAGACAGAAGAACACTGAAGCTTTCTTT
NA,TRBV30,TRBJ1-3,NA,CAWSQGYSGNTIYF,TGTGCCTGGAGTCAAGGTTACTCTGGAAACACCATATATTTT
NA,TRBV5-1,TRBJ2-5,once,CASSPTQETQYF,TGCGCCAGCAGCCCAACTCAAGAGACCCAGTACTTC
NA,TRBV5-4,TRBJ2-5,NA,CASSGTGTKKETQYF,TGTGCCAGCAGCGGGACCGGGACAAAGAAAGAGACCCAGTACTTC
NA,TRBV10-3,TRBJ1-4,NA,CAISEVATNEKLFF,TGTGCCATCAGCGAAGTTGCAACTAATGAAAAACTGTTTTTT
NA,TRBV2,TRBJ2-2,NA,CASKGQGGTGELFF,TGTGCCAGCAAAGGGCAGGGCGGCACCGGGGAGCTGTTTTTT
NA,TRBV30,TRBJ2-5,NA,CAWRVIRSQETQYF,TGTGCCTGGAGGGTTATTAGGAGCCAAGAGACCCAGTACTTC
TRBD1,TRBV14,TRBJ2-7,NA,CASSQLDRGLYEQYF,TGTGCCAGCAGCCAACTGGACAGGGGGCTCTACGAGCAGTACTTC